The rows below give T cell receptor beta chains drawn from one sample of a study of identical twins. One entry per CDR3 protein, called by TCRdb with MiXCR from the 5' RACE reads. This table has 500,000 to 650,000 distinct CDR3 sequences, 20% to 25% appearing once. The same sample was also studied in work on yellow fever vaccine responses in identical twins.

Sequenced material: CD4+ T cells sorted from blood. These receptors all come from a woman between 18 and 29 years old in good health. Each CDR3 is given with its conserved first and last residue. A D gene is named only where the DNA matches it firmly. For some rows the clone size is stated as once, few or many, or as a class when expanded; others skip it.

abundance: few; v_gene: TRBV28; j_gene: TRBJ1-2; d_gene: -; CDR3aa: CASSSHKNYGYTF; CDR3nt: TGTGCCAGCAGTTCTCACAAAAACTATGGCTACACCTTC
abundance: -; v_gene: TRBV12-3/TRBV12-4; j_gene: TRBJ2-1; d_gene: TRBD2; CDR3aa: CASTGGASGRVEQFF; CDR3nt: TGTGCCAGCACCGGTGGGGCTAGCGGGAGAGTTGAGCAGTTCTTC
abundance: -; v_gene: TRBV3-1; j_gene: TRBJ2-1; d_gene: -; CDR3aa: CASSQDKREQFF; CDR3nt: TGTGCCAGCAGCCAAGATAAAAGGGAGCAGTTCTTC
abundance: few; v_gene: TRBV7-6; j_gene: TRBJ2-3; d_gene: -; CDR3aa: CASSSLRPTDTQYF; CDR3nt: TGTGCCAGCAGCTCCCTACGGCCCACAGATACGCAGTATTTT
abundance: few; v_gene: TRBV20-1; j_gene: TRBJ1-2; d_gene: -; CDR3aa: CSAREEPGGYTF; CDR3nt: TGCAGTGCTAGGGAGGAGCCAGGAGGCTACACCTTC
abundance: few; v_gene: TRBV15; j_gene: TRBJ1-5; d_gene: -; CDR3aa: CATSTQGNQPQHF; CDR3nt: TGTGCCACCAGCACTCAGGGAAATCAGCCCCAGCATTTT
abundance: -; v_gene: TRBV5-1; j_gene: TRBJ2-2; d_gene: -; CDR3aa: CASSYYQNTGELFF; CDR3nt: TGCGCCAGCAGCTATTACCAAAACACCGGGGAGCTGTTTTTT
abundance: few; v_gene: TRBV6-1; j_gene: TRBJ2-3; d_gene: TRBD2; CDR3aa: CASHQTSGFTDTQYF; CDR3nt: TGTGCCAGCCATCAAACTAGCGGATTCACAGATACGCAGTATTTT
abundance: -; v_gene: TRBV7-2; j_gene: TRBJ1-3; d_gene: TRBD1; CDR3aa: CASSPRGQSSGNTIYF; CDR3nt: TGTGCCAGCAGCCCCAGGGGGCAGAGCTCTGGAAACACCATATATTTT
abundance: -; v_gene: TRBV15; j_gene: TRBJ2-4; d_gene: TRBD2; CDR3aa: CATSRDIPGGARNIQYF; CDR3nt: TGTGCCACCAGCAGAGATATCCCCGGGGGGGCAAGAAACATTCAGTACTTC
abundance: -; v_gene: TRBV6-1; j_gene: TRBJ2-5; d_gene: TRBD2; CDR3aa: CASHPWLAGQETQYF; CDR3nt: TGTGCCAGTCACCCCTGGCTAGCGGGGCAAGAGACCCAGTACTTC
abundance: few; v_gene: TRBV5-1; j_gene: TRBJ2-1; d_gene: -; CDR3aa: CASSLVAGDGEQFF; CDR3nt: TGCGCCAGCAGCTTGGTAGCAGGGGATGGTGAGCAGTTCTTC
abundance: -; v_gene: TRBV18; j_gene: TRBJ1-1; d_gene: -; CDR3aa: CASSLFRGEDTEAFF; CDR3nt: TGTGCCAGCTCACTTTTCAGGGGTGAGGACACTGAAGCTTTCTTT
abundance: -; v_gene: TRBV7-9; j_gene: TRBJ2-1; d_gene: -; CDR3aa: CASSLGGGMSYNEQFF; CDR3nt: TGTGCCAGCAGCTTAGGAGGGGGGATGTCCTACAATGAGCAGTTCTTC
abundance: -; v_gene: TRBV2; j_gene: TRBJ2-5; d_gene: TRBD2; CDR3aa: CASNRLAGGLETQYF; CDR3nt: TGTGCCAGCAATCGTCTGGCGGGGGGACTCGAGACCCAGTACTTC
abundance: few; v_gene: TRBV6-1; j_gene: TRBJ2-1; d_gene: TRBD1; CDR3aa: CASTLTGWDSYNEQFF; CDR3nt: TGTGCCAGCACCCTGACAGGGTGGGACTCCTACAATGAGCAGTTCTTC
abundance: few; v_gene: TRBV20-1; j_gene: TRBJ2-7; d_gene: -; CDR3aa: CSARDLAGTTFEQYF; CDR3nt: TGCAGTGCCCGGGACCTCGCCGGAACTACCTTTGAGCAGTACTTC
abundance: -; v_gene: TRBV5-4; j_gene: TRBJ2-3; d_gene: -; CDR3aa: CASSPDAPASKTQYF; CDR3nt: TGTGCCAGCAGCCCGGACGCCCCGGCATCGAAAACGCAGTATTTT
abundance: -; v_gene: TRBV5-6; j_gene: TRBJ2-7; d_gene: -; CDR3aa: CASSRRLTNTYEQYF; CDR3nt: TGTGCCAGCAGCCGCCGACTGACAAATACCTACGAGCAGTACTTC
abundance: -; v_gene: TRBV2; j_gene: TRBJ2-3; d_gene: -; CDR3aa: CASSGERATDTQYF; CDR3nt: TGTGCCAGCAGTGGCGAGCGGGCGACAGATACGCAGTATTTT
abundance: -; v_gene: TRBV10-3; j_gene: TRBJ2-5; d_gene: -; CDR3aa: CAIMGGGEETQYF; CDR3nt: TGTGCCATCATGGGGGGCGGAGAAGAGACCCAGTACTTC
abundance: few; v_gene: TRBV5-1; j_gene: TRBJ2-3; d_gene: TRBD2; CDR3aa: CASSLRLAGEAQYF; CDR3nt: TGCGCCAGCAGCTTGAGGCTAGCGGGAGAGGCGCAGTATTTT
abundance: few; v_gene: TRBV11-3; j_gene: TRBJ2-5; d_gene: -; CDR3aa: CASSLSSETQYF; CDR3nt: TGTGCCAGCAGCTTATCATCAGAGACCCAGTACTTC
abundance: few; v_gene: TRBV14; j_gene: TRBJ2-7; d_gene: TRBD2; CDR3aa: CASSQTTPGLAAAYEQYF; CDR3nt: TGTGCCAGCAGCCAAACCACCCCCGGACTAGCGGCGGCCTACGAGCAGTACTTC
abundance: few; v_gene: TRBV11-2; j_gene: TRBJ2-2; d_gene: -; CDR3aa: CASSVVTYTGELFF; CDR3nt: TGTGCCAGCAGTGTAGTCACTTACACCGGGGAGCTGTTTTTT
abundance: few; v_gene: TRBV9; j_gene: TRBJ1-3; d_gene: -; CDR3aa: CASSAQALGGNTIYF; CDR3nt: TGTGCCAGCAGCGCCCAAGCTTTGGGCGGAAACACCATATATTTT
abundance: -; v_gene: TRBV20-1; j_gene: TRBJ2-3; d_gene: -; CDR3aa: CSARDPSRWDSPDTQYF; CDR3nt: TGCAGTGCTAGAGATCCGTCAAGGTGGGACTCGCCAGATACGCAGTATTTT
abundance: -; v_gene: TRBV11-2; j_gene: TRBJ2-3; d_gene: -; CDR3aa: CASRSLAADTQYF; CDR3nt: TGTGCCAGCAGAAGTCTAGCAGCAGATACGCAGTATTTT
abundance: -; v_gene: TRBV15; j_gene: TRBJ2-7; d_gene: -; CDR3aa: CATSREVGGYEQYF; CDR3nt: TGTGCCACCAGCAGAGAAGTAGGGGGCTACGAGCAGTACTTC
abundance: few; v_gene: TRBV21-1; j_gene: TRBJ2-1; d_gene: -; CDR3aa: CASNPVNEQFF; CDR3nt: TGTGCCAGCAACCCGGTGAATGAGCAGTTCTTC
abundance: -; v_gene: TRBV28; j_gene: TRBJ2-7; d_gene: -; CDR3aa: CASKGRPGQYF; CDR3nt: TGTGCCAGCAAGGGTAGGCCCGGGCAGTACTTC